These 21 T cell receptor beta chains originate from one sample sequenced in a study of T-cell reconstitution after alpha-beta-depleted transplantation in children. Construction of the TCRbeta library involved unique molecular identifiers. TCRdb recomputed calls from the PCR reads with MiXCR, one row per CDR3 protein. In the table there are approximately 400,000 distinct CDR3 sequences, about a tenth of which are singletons. The input for sequencing was PBMCs from the stem cell graft donor, taken from the stem cell graft. The receptor set was obtained from a human donor who donated a stem cell graft to a child with acute myeloid leukemia.

This clonotype was counted a few times. The chain has TRBV5-1 and TRBJ2-2; D call uncertain. Germline V gene data show CDR1 as SGHRS and CDR2 as YFSETQ. V lost 2 bases and J 6 bases, leaving 8 bases between the germline ends. The CDR3 loop spans 13 amino acids. CDR3 nucleotides: TGCGCCAGCAGCTTTGAAGTCCCCGGGGAGCTGTTTTTT. Residues: CASSFEVPGELFF.

This chain joins TRBV10-3 and TRBJ2-3, with TRBD2 matching over 11 bases. CDR3 length equals 15 residues. J lost 2 bases, V lost 6 bases, and 4 bases had no gene match. Germline V lookup: CDR1 ENHRY, CDR2 SYGVKD. Here the CDR3 DNA reads TGTGCCATCAGGCTGACTAGCGGGGCCACAGATACGCAGTATTTT. This encodes CAIRLTSGATDTQYF.

The gene calls are TRBV29-1 and TRBJ2-5, with D tentatively TRBD1 (6 bases). CDR3 length equals 12 residues. V was trimmed by 6 bases and J by 4 bases, leaving 12 bases between them. Germline V lookup: CDR1 SQVTM, CDR2 ANQGSEA. The CDR3 loop is CSVEQGAETQYF. In nucleotides, the CDR3 is TGCAGCGTAGAACAGGGCGCAGAGACCCAGTACTTC.

This clonotype was seen more than once but under ten times. This rearrangement joins TRBV18 to TRBJ2-2; 8 nucleotides agree with TRBD1. J lost 0 bases, V lost 8 bases, and 11 bases had no gene match. Germline V lookup: CDR1 KGHSH, CDR2 LQKENI. This CDR3 contains 17 residues. The CDR3 reads CASKPGQAIANTGELFF. CDR3 coding DNA: TGTGCCAGCAAACCGGGACAGGCAATCGCGAACACCGGGGAGCTGTTTTTT. The full variable domain, rest sourced from reference TRBV18 and TRBJ2-2, is NAGVMQNPRHLVRRRGQEARLRCSPMKGHSHVYWYRQLPEEGLKFMVYLQKENIIDESGMPKERFSAEFPKEGPSILRIQQVVRGDSAAYFCASKPGQAIANTGELFFGEGSRLTVL.

The V call is TRBV2, the J call TRBJ2-1, with D possibly being TRBD1 or TRBD2 (7 bases each). The V end was cut by 2 bases, the J end by 3 bases, with 11 bases between. The CDR3 is made up of 15 amino acids. Germline V gene data show CDR1 as SNHLY and CDR2 as FYNNEI. CDR3 in amino acids: CASSEQGGVYNEQFF. The CDR3 coding sequence is TGTGCCAGCAGTGAACAGGGGGGGGTCTACAATGAGCAGTTCTTC. The full variable domain, in which reference TRBV2 and TRBJ2-1 provide the parts outside the CDR3, is EPEVTQTPSHQVTQMGQEVILRCVPISNHLYFYWYRQILGQKVEFLVSFYNNEISEKSEIFDDQFSVERPDGSNFTLKIRSTKLEDSAMYFCASSEQGGVYNEQFFGPGTRLTVL.

The rearrangement joins TRBV5-8 to TRBJ2-5; D ambiguous. The ends were cut back, 0 bases at V and 4 bases at J, with 7 bases in the middle. Germline loops: CDR1 SGHTS, CDR2 YDEGEE. The CDR3 consists of 13 residues. The CDR3 loop reads CASSLATVETQYF. Here the CDR3 DNA reads TGTGCCAGCAGCTTGGCAACAGTAGAGACCCAGTACTTC.

This chain uses TRBV10-3 with TRBJ2-7; 7 bases line up with TRBD2. The trim removed 3 bases at V and 2 bases at J, leaving 4 bases unmatched. CDR1 and CDR2 (germline): ENHRY, SYGVKD. CDR3 length equals 14 residues. The chain's CDR3 is CAISDQGGPYEQYF. CDR3 sequence (DNA): TGTGCCATCAGTGATCAGGGAGGGCCCTACGAGCAGTACTTC.

This sequence joins TRBV20-1 and TRBJ2-7; tentative D call: TRBD2 (6 bases). The CDR3 length is 13 residues. V shed 6 bases and J shed 5 bases, with 17 bases lying between them. CDR1 and CDR2 from the germline V gene are DFQATT and SNEGSKA (reference sequence). Here the CDR3 reads CSASRGNYDEQYF. CDR3 DNA sequence: TGCAGTGCCTCCCGGGGGAACTACGACGAGCAGTACTTC.

V gene TRBV12-3 or TRBV12-4 combines with J gene TRBJ1-5; the match to TRBD1 covers 8 bases. V lost 4 bases and J lost 2; bases outside the gene matches: 4. The CDR3 totals 15 residues. As DNA, the CDR3 is TGTGCCAGCAGTTCGACAGGGGAGGGCAATCAGCCCCAGCATTTT. Its protein product is CASSSTGEGNQPQHF.

This clonotype was detected many times. J is TRBJ2-3 and V is TRBV6-1; 9 bases match TRBD2. The CDR3 consists of 13 residues. The germline V gene encodes CDR1 MNHNS and CDR2 SASEGT. J lost 5 bases, V lost 5 bases, and 2 bases had no gene match. The CDR3, as DNA: TGTGCCAGCAGTCGTAGCGGGAGAGATACGCAGTATTTT. Translating it yields CASSRSGRDTQYF.

This clonotype has just a few counts. The rearrangement links TRBV7-3 to TRBJ2-2, with 9 bases aligning to TRBD2. Germline-derived CDR1 and CDR2 are SGHTA and FQGTGA. The CDR3 is made up of 16 amino acids. V was pared by 5 bases and J by 6 bases, with 10 bases of the junction left unmatched. For the CDR3, the DNA is TGTGCCAGCAGCCCCGGAGGCGGGAGGGGTTCCGGGGAGCTGTTTTTT. Translating it yields CASSPGGGRGSGELFF.

There are a few counts of this clonotype. The chain combines TRBV9 with TRBJ2-7; 7 bases map to TRBD1. CDR1 and CDR2 from the germline V gene are SGDLS and YYNGEE. This CDR3 region has 14 residues. V lost 4 bases and J lost 2; bases outside the gene matches: 6. CDR3 protein: CASSTQGVAYEQYF. In DNA, the CDR3 is TGTGCCAGCAGCACCCAGGGGGTAGCCTACGAGCAGTACTTC.

A few counts support this clonotype. This chain uses TRBV5-5 with TRBJ1-3; no reliable D call. Between the trimmed V and J ends, which lost 3 bases and 2 bases, there was a span of 6 bases. Germline V gene lookup returns CDR1 SGHKS and CDR2 YYEKEE (reference sequence). This CDR3 comprises 13 residues. As DNA, the CDR3 is TGTGCCAGCAGCTGGGATACTGGAAACACCATATATTTT. Its translation is CASSWDTGNTIYF.

The rearrangement links TRBV6-2 or TRBV6-3 to TRBJ2-7; 7 bases are a match to TRBD2. The CDR3 has 17 residues. V shed 5 bases, J shed 4 bases, and the junction held 17 bases outside the gene matches. Germline V gene sequence: CDR1 MNHEY, CDR2 SVGEGT. This CDR3 is CASSLRDYDAPFYEQYF. In DNA, the CDR3 is TGTGCCAGCAGTCTCCGGGACTACGATGCGCCCTTTTACGAGCAGTACTTC.

The V call is TRBV7-6, the J call TRBJ1-1; D is ambiguous. The length of the CDR3 is 15 residues. Per the germline V gene, CDR1 is SGHVS and CDR2 is FNYEAQ. V was cut by 1 base and J by 3 bases, with 12 bases left in between. This chain's CDR3 is CASSLGWGGDTEAFF. For the CDR3, the DNA is TGTGCCAGCAGCTTAGGGTGGGGAGGCGACACTGAAGCTTTCTTT.

This clonotype was recorded a few times. The V and J genes are TRBV12-3 or TRBV12-4 and TRBJ1-3; the D is unclear. Trimming removed 2 bases from V and 4 bases from J, with 9 bases in between. This CDR3 is built from 14 residues. The CDR3 DNA sequence: TGTGCCAGCAGTTTAAAGGGAAACGGAAACACCATATATTTT. Translated, it gives CASSLKGNGNTIYF.

This clonotype has more than one count but fewer than ten. This chain connects TRBV29-1 to TRBJ2-2; either TRBD1 or TRBD2 may fit D (5 bases each). V lost 5 bases and J 10 bases, leaving 17 bases between the germline ends. Germline values: CDR1 SQVTM, CDR2 ANQGSEA. The CDR3 loop spans 13 amino acids. CDR3: CSVNTRRDEELFF. The CDR3 DNA follows: TGCAGCGTTAATACTAGAAGGGACGAGGAGCTGTTTTTT.

The chain links TRBV5-1 to TRBJ1-2, with no clear D. Trimming removed 4 bases at V and 3 bases at J, with 16 bases between. The CDR3 length is 15 residues. CDR1 SGHRS and CDR2 YFSETQ come from the germline V gene. CDR3 nucleotides: TGCGCCAGCAGCCCCCTGGAAGGGAAGGACTATGGCTACACCTTC. Translating it yields CASSPLEGKDYGYTF.

This clonotype has just a few counts. This chain joins TRBV6-1 and TRBJ2-3, with 12 nucleotides matching TRBD2. This CDR3 has 16 residues. The junction had 13 bases not matched to a gene; V was cut back by 5 bases and J by 10 bases. CDR1 is MNHNS, CDR2 SASEGT, per germline. The CDR3 protein is CASSRPGLAGSGSQYF. The DNA for the CDR3 is TGTGCCAGCAGTCGGCCTGGACTAGCGGGATCCGGTTCGCAGTATTTT.

This clonotype was observed many times. This chain connects TRBV10-2 to TRBJ1-1; D possibly corresponds to TRBD1 (6 bases). Germline assignment: CDR1 WSHSY and CDR2 SAAADI. The CDR3 consists of 13 residues. Trimming took off 2 bases at V and 3 bases at J, with 7 bases between the two ends. The CDR3 loop is CASSEPGDTEAFF. In DNA, the CDR3 is TGCGCCAGCAGTGAGCCAGGGGACACTGAAGCTTTCTTT.

This chain connects TRBV12-5 to TRBJ1-2, with D unresolved. CDR3 size: 15 residues. Per germline, CDR1 LGHNT and CDR2 FRNRAP. V lost 1 base and J 0 bases, leaving 9 bases between the germline ends. CDR3 in DNA: TGTGCTAGTGGTTTGGGCAGCGTTACTAACTATGGCTACACCTTC. The encoded protein is CASGLGSVTNYGYTF.